Shown below are 6 T cell receptor beta chains from a single sample sequenced in a study of post-analysis software for immune sequencing data. Their target antigens are unknown. Study-wide results and limits: Patients carried a few TRBV segments more frequently than controls did, and TRBV5-6, TRBV5-1 and TRBV20-1 were among them.

cDNA libraries of TCR beta carried unique molecular identifiers. TCRdb ran MiXCR on the PCR reads and lists one entry per CDR3 protein. The data contain 180,000 or so distinct CDR3 sequences, 25% to 35% of them seen just once; the ten biggest clones take up more than 3%. Material: blood. The source of these receptors is a girl aged 2-17 years with multiple sclerosis.

This clonotype occurred a few times. The chain links TRBV28 to TRBJ2-7, with D unclear. V was pared by 8 bases and J by 4 bases, with 21 bases between. The CDR3 extends over 15 amino acids. Per the germline V gene, CDR1 is MDHEN and CDR2 is SYDVKM. CDR3 DNA: TGTGCCAGCTCGCTGACCGGGTCGGGTCATTACGAGCAGTACTTC. Translation gives CASSLTGSGHYEQYF.

This clonotype was observed at least ten times. The chain is built from TRBV12-3 or TRBV12-4 and TRBJ2-7; 9 bases are shared with TRBD2. This CDR3 is built from 14 residues. The J segment lost 6 bases and the V segment lost 6 bases, leaving 9 bases of the junction unmatched. The DNA for the CDR3 is TGTGCCAGCAGCAAGACGGAGCGGGGGGTCGAGCAGTACTTC. This gives the protein CASSKTERGVEQYF.

A note on this clonotype: This may stem from a read error, because a much larger clone lies one nucleotide away. CDR3 coding DNA: TGCAGTGCTATAAGGGACCACCAAGAGACCCAGTACTTC. It specifies CSAIRDHQETQYF. The V gene is TRBV20-1, the J gene TRBJ2-5; D possibly matches TRBD1 or TRBD2 (5 bases each). Germline CDR1 DFQATT, CDR2 SNEGSKA (reference sequence). V gave up 4 bases and J gave up 0 bases, with 9 bases separating them. The CDR3 contains 13 residues.

Many counts were recorded for this clonotype. The gene calls are TRBV5-1 and TRBJ2-1, with a possible D match to TRBD1 (6 bases). There are 13 residues in the CDR3. Trimming cost V 4 bases and J 7 bases, with 12 bases left between them. Germline values: CDR1 SGHRS, CDR2 YFSETQ. The CDR3 sequence is CASSIYRVNEQFF. CDR3 coding DNA: TGCGCCAGCAGCATCTACAGGGTAAATGAGCAGTTCTTC.

This chain links TRBV7-9 with TRBJ1-5, with D unresolved. This CDR3 is 16 amino acids long. V was cut by 5 bases and J by 0 bases, with 14 bases left in between. Germline V gene data show CDR1 as SEHNR and CDR2 as FQNEAQ (reference sequence). CDR3 protein: CASSPVTGGSNQPQHF. The CDR3 bases are TGTGCCAGCAGCCCTGTGACGGGAGGTAGCAATCAGCCCCAGCATTTT.

With regard to this clonotype: This may stem from a read error, because a much larger clone lies one nucleotide away. The chain employs TRBV7-2 and TRBJ2-5; 11 positions match TRBD2. The end of the DNA fits TRBJ2-7 better, so the J call may be wrong. Germline CDR1 and CDR2: SGHTA and FQGNSA. The CDR3 sequence is 15 residues long. DNA of the CDR3: TGTGCCAGCGGCCAGGGACTAGCGGCTTACTACGAGCAGTACTTC. Protein product: CASGQGLAAYYEQYF.